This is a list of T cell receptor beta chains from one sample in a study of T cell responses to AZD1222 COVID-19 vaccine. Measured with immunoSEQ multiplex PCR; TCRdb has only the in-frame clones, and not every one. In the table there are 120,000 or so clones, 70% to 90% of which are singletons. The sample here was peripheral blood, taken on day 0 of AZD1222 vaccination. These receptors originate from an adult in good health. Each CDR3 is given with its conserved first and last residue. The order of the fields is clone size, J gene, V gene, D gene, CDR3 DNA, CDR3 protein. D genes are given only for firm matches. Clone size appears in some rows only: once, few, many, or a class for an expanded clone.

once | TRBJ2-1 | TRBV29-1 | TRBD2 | TGCAGCGTTGAAGATCCTAAGAGCGGGGGGCCCCTCAATGAGCAGTTCTTC | CSVEDPKSGGPLNEQFF
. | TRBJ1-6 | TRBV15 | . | TGTGCCACCAGCAGAGATGAGAGGGCAGAGAATTCACCCCTCCACTTT | CATSRDERAENSPLHF
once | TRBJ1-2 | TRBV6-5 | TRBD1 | TGTGCCAGCAGTCCGCAGGGGGGATCTTCTGGCTACACCTTC | CASSPQGGSSGYTF
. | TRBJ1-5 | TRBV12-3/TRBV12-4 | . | TGTGCCAGCAGCGGGGGCAATCAGCCCCAGCATTTT | CASSGGNQPQHF
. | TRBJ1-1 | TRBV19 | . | TGTGCCAGTAGTATAGATCTGGGGACTGAAGCTTTCTTT | CASSIDLGTEAFF
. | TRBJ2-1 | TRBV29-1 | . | TGCAGCGTGCGGCCTATGGATAATGAGCAGTTCTTC | CSVRPMDNEQFF
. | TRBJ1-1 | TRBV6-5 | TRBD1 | TGTGCCAGCAGGCGGGGACAGGGGGCGTACACTGAAGCTTTCTTT | CASRRGQGAYTEAFF
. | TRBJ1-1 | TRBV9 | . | TGTGCCAGCAGCCCACCGGGTAGGGGGGTTAACACTGAAGCTTTCTTT | CASSPPGRGVNTEAFF
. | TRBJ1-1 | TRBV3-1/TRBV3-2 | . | TGTGCCAGCAGTCGAGAGGGGGCTGAAGCTTTCTTT | CASSREGAEAFF
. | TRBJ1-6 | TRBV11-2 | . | TGTGCCAGCAGCCTTCGTCGATCGGATTCACCCCTCCACTTT | CASSLRRSDSPLHF
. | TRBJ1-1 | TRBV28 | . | TGTGCCATCTTATCGGGGGCTAAAAACTTTGAAGCTTTCTTT | CAILSGAKNFEAFF
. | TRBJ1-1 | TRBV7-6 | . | TGTGCCAGCAGACCCCTCGGGGGGGGAAACATTAAAGGTGGCACTGAAGCTTTCTTT | CASRPLGGGNIKGGTEAFF
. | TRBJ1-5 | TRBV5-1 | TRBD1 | TGCGCCAGCAGGCAGGGGGCGGATCAGCCCCAGCATTTT | CASRQGADQPQHF
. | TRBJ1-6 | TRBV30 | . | TGTGCCTGGAGGACAGAAAATTCACCCCTCCACTTT | CAWRTENSPLHF
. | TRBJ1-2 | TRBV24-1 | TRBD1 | TGTGCCACCAGTGAGAGGGACAGATACTATGGCTACACCTTC | CATSERDRYYGYTF
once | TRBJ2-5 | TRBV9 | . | TGTGCCAGCAGCGTTTCCGGGATGCAAGAGACCCAGTACTTC | CASSVSGMQETQYF
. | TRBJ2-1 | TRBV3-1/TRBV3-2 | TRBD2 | TGTGCCAGCAGCCAAGATTGGGCTAGCGGCTACAATGAGCAGTTCTTC | CASSQDWASGYNEQFF
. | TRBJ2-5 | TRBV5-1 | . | TGCGCCAGCAGCTTGGAGGGGGTAGAACAAGAGACCCAGTACTTC | CASSLEGVEQETQYF
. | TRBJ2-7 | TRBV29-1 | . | TGCAGCGTTGCGGTTTTGTCGCCCGGCTACGAGCAGTACTTC | CSVAVLSPGYEQYF
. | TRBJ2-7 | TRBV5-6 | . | TGTGCCAGCAGCTTTCTCAGGAGACCCTACGAGCAGTACTTC | CASSFLRRPYEQYF
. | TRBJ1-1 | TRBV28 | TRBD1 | TGTGCCAGCAGTCGGGGACAGGGGGTCGGCACTGAAGCTTTCTTT | CASSRGQGVGTEAFF
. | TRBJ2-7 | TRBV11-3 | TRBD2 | TGTGCCAGCAGCAACCCCCCGGGAGGCTCCTACGAGCAGTACTTC | CASSNPPGGSYEQYF
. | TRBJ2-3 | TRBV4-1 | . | TGCGCCAGCAGCCGTATCGGTCTCAGCACAGATACGCAGTATTTT | CASSRIGLSTDTQYF
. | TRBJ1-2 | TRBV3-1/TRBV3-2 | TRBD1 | TGTGCCAGCAGCCACAACGACAGGGGAGGCTACACCTTC | CASSHNDRGGYTF
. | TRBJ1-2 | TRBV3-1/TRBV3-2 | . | TGTGCCAGCAGCCCCGGGGCAGGGTTGGGTCGAGGCTACACCTTC | CASSPGAGLGRGYTF
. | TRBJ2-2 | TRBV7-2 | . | TGTGCCAGCAGCCCCCAAGCGACCGGGGAGCTGTTTTTT | CASSPQATGELFF
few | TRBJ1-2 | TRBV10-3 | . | TGTGCCACAAGAGGACCGAGCTACACCTTC | CATRGPSYTF
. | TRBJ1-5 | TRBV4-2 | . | TGTGCCAGCAGCCAAGGGAACAGGGTTAGCAGTCAGCCCCAGCATTTT | CASSQGNRVSSQPQHF
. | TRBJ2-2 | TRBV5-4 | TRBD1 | TGTGCCAGCAGGGCTACAGGGGGCACCGGGGAGCTGTTTTTT | CASRATGGTGELFF
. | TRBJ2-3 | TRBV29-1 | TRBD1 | TGCAGCGTTGGTGGGACAGTCCGCACAGATACGCAGTATTTT | CSVGGTVRTDTQYF
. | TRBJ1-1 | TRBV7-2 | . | TGTGCCAGCAGCTCGCAGCTGGGGAACACTGAAGCTTTCTTT | CASSSQLGNTEAFF
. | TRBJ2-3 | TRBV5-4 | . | TGTGCCAGCAGCCACAGGGTCGTGGGCACAGATACGCAGTATTTT | CASSHRVVGTDTQYF
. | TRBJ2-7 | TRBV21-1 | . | TGTGCCAGCAGCAAAGAAGGACAGGGGCATGAGCAGTACTTC | CASSKEGQGHEQYF
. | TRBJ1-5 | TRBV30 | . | TGTGCCTGGAGTGATGTACAGGCCCGCGGGCCCCAGCATTTT | CAWSDVQARGPQHF
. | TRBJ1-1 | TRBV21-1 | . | TGTGCCAGCAGCGGAGCCAGGCGATACACTGAAGCTTTCTTT | CASSGARRYTEAFF
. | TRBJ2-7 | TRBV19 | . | TGTGCCAGTAGTATAGCTCGGTCGGGACGAGCCTACGAGCAGTACTTC | CASSIARSGRAYEQYF
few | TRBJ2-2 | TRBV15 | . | TGTGCCACCAGCAAAGGGGGTACCGGGGAGCTGTTTTTT | CATSKGGTGELFF
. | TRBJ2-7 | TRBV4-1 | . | TGCGCCAGCAGCCAAGTCTGGGAGACAGTCTCCTACGAGCAGTACTTC | CASSQVWETVSYEQYF
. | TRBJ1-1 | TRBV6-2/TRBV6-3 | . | TGTGCCAGCAGTTACTCGGAGAGGACTGAAGCTTTCTTT | CASSYSERTEAFF
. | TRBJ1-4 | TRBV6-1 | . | TGTGCCAGCAGTGAAGGAGGAGGGGCTTATGAAAAACTGTTTTTT | CASSEGGGAYEKLFF
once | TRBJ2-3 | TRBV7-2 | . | TGTGCCAGCAGCGCAAACTTACGGGGGACCCTCACAGATACGCAGTATTTT | CASSANLRGTLTDTQYF
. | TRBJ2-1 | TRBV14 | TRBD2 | TGTGCCAGCAGCCCTGGACTAGCGGGGGGTTACAATGAGCAGTTCTTC | CASSPGLAGGYNEQFF
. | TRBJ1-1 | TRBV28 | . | TGTGCCAGCAGTTCCCTCGTGGGGGTTGGCGGGAGCACTGAAGCTTTCTTT | CASSSLVGVGGSTEAFF
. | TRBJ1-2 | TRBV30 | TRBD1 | TGTGCCTGGAGTGTACAGGGGGCTGGTATTGGCTACACCTTC | CAWSVQGAGIGYTF
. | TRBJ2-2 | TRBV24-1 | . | TGTGCCACCAGTGATTTGAAGAGCACCGGGGAGCTGTTTTTT | CATSDLKSTGELFF
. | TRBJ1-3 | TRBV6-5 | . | TGTGCCAGCAGTTACACCTACAGGGCTGGAAACACCATATATTTT | CASSYTYRAGNTIYF
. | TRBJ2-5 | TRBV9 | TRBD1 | TGTGCCAGCAGCGGACAGGGTTACCAAGAGACCCAGTACTTC | CASSGQGYQETQYF
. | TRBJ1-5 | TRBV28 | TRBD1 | TGTGCCCGAATACCACAGGGGGCGCGGGATCAGCCCCAGCATTTT | CARIPQGARDQPQHF
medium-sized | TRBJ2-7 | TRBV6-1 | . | TGTGCCAGCAGTGAAAAGGGACATCCCTACGAGCAGTACTTC | CASSEKGHPYEQYF
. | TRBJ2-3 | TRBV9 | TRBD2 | TGTGCCAGCAGCGTAGCGGGGGGGGCAGATACGCAGTATTTT | CASSVAGGADTQYF
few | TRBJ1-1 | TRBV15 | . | TGTGCCACCAGCATCGACAGGAACACTGAAGCTTTCTTT | CATSIDRNTEAFF
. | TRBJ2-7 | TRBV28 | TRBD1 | TGTGCCAGCAGTCCGCCGACAGGGGGCCTGGACGAGCAGTACTTC | CASSPPTGGLDEQYF
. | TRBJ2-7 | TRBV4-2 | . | TGTGCCAGCAGCCACGGGATCCTCTCCTACGAGCAGTACTTC | CASSHGILSYEQYF
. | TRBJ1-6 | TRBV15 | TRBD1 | TGTGCCACCAGCATTGGGACAGGGTTGAATTCACCCCTCCACTTT | CATSIGTGLNSPLHF
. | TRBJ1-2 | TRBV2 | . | TGTGCCAGCAGCCTCACAGGATACGGCTACACCTTC | CASSLTGYGYTF
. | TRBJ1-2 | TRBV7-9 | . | TGTGCCAGCAGCTCTCGTAGTCTATACGGCTACACCTTC | CASSSRSLYGYTF
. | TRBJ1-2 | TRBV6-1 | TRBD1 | TGTGCCAGCAGTGATTTGGAGGGGGCTATTGGCTACACCTTC | CASSDLEGAIGYTF